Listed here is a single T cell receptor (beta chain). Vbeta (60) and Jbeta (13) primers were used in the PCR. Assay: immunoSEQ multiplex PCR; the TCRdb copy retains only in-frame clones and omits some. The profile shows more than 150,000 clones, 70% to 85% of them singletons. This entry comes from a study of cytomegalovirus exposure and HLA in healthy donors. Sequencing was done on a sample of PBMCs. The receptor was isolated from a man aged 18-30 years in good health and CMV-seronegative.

Here the CDR3 reads CASSLAETSGYNEQFF. The DNA for the CDR3 is TGTGCCAGCAGCTTGGCAGAAACTAGCGGCTACAATGAGCAGTTCTTC. The gene calls are TRBV5-6 and TRBJ2-1, with 8 bases fitting TRBD2. After removal of 0 bases from V and 3 bases from J, the junction contained 5 bases not matched to a gene. The CDR3 extends over 16 amino acids. Germline values: CDR1 SGHDT, CDR2 YYEEEE.